The sequence of this TCR beta chain was determined in a study of T-cell memory formation after mild COVID-19. Turning to the study itself: TCR clusters were largely donor specific.

J lost 4 bases, V lost 4 bases, and 11 bases had no gene match. Germline assignment: CDR1 SGHRS and CDR2 YFSETQ. The CDR3 is made up of 16 amino acids. TCRdb recomputed calls from the 5' RACE reads with MiXCR, one row per CDR3 protein. The table records 40,000 to 60,000 distinct CDR3 sequences, around 10% of them present only once. Study results and caveats: Contracting clones from day 15 to 85 had balanced CD4/CD8; later expanders favoured CD4+. In second-wave clones peaking day 37, SARS-CoV-2 specificity remained unconfirmed.

Details on this clonotype: The target antigen is unknown.

V gene TRBV5-1 combines with J gene TRBJ2-5, with 9 bases that match TRBD2. This TCR was recovered from a man between 18 and 35 years old who had mild COVID-19 (a few samples of this study predate the infection). Cell type and time point are not known. The sequencing input was PBMCs or a T cell subset sorted from them (not recorded which). CDR3 loop: CASSPSSGGPGETQYF. CDR3 coding DNA: TGCGCCAGCAGCCCGAGTAGCGGGGGCCCCGGAGAGACCCAGTACTTC.